Listed here is a single TCR beta chain. As handled by the study authors: The assay estimated nucleated cells by amplifying reference gene primers. Profiled with immunoSEQ multiplex PCR; TCRdb holds only in-frame clones, not every one. The V and J calls and clone size are taken from that table; D and trimming were inferred from the DNA. Here the sample spans fewer than 95,000 clones, about 85% being singletons. The data derive from a study of blood T cell repertoires in COVID-19. Study-level information: The United States, Italy and Spain provided the acute and convalescent COVID-19 samples. Sources were T cells, B-cell-depleted T cells, or PBMCs; the material itself was cDNA or gDNA.

Source material: peripheral blood. This TCR derives from a male donor with acute or convalescent COVID-19.

The CDR3 loop reads CASSWQGATEAFF. CDR3 DNA: TGCGCCAGCAGCTGGCAGGGTGCCACTGAAGCTTTCTTT. The genes are TRBV5-1 and TRBJ1-1, with a weak D call TRBD1 (5 bases). The CDR3 totals 13 residues. Between the trimmed V and J ends, which lost 3 bases and 4 bases, there was a span of 10 bases. From germline, CDR1 is SGHRS and CDR2 YFSETQ. Variable domain in full (rest from reference TRBV5-1 and TRBJ1-1): KAGVTQTPRYLIKTRGQQVTLSCSPISGHRSVSWYQQTPGQGLQFLFEYFSETQRNKGNFPGRFSGRQFSNSRSEMNVSTLELGDSALYLCASSWQGATEAFFGQGTRLTVV.